The source of this T cell receptor (beta chain) is a study of blood T cell repertoires in COVID-19 (TCRdb year 2020). Notes on the research overall: Samples covering the acute and convalescent phases of COVID-19 were provided by collaborators in the United States, Italy and Spain. The prospective study material was composed of cDNA or gDNA derived from T cells, B-cell-depleted T cells, or PBMCs. The dataset comprised deeply sampled blood TCRbeta repertoires from subjects exposed to, actively infected with, or recovered from COVID-19. The repertoires were made available in a free public database intended to serve as a resource for research on the immune response to SARS-CoV-2. Samples were obtained from the ongoing ImmuneRACE study (first 160 participants) and from over a thousand subjects provided by 6 global collaborators. Sample metadata almost always included a de-identified subject ID, COVID-19 status, age in years and sex. Where available, HLA class I and class II types were obtained from metadata supplied by the sample provider rather than from assay-based typing.

What the study reported, not specific to this receptor: Clinical and demographic metadata were provided uncurated, with the amount varying by source and participant.

TCRbeta CDR3 regions were amplified from genomic DNA using the immunoSEQ Assay, a bias-controlled multiplex PCR. Processing in the source paper ran as follows. Within the assay, amplification of reference gene primers was used to estimate how many nucleated cells each sample contained. Sequence reads were collapsed and filtered to measure the absolute abundance of every unique TCRbeta CDR3 rearrangement. For each sample, productive Simpson clonality was calculated by taking the square root of Simpson's diversity index across productive rearrangements. In TCRdb, the immuneACCESS table is reduced to in-frame sequences with V and J assigned. These tables do not hold every clone; where another copy was compared, an unresolved V gene accounts for under half, and the others remain unexplained. That table gives V, J and clone size, and the DNA gave D and trimming. The sample table holds about 180,000 clones, of which about 90% were seen once. The ten largest clones capture 1% to 1.5% of the sample.

Enrolling through a virtual design, the prospective study's participants ranged in age from roughly 18 to 100 years and lived across some 22 United States geographic areas. To assign participants to cohorts, the prospective study relied on clinical history that participants themselves reported in a screening survey and a study questionnaire. Each participant in the prospective study had whole blood, serum and a nasopharyngeal or oropharyngeal swab collected by mobile phlebotomists. Participants in the prospective study had the option to provide additional blood draws and questionnaires over a roughly 2-month period. Before DNA extraction, prospective study blood samples were shipped either frozen or at room temperature. Counted from cysteine to phenylalanine, this CDR3 has 16 amino acids. Of all the DNA, just the CDR3 is kept, 48 bases in frame from base 1. CDR1 MNHEY and CDR2 SVGAGI are derived from the germline V gene. Trimming removed 0 bases from V and 2 bases from J; the gene matches leave 4 bases unexplained.

This clone occurred a few times. The antigen this receptor binds is unknown. No per-base quality is available; no much larger clone lies one base away. Other DNA variants within this sample encode the same CDR3. The TCR comes from a human donor with acute COVID-19. The donor label of this sample is uncertain. The V and J segments used are TRBV6-5 and TRBJ2-1, and 7 junction bases match TRBD1. Input material: PBMCs or T cells enriched from blood (not recorded which). Read as DNA, the sequence is TGTGCCAGCAGTTACTCGAACAGGGGCCCCTACAATGAGCAGTTCTTC. This yields the protein CASSYSNRGPYNEQFF.